This TCR beta chain was captured by sequencing in a study of cytotoxic CD8 clonotypes in ibrutinib-treated CLL (dated by TCRdb to the early 2020s). Study-level background: The cohort included around 15 treatment-naive and around 10 relapsed/refractory patients; 17 were IGHV unmutated. Responses were partial in roughly 24 patients and complete in 2; after median around 68 months follow-up, around 14 stayed in remission and approximately 12 progressed. The response samples were drawn at a median of 12 months into treatment, with a range of about 6 to 36 months. On average, each sample had 255,043 productive templates and roughly 95,000 productive rearrangements. Longitudinal samples were obtainable from about 30% of the roughly 90 participants in the trial. Cryopreserved peripheral blood mononuclear cells were obtained prior to treatment, at the time of response, and at either disease progression or sustained remission. Every sample from remission and from progressive disease was obtained while the patients were still on ibrutinib. The investigation overall reported the following: Baseline clonality exceeded that of age-matched healthy donors and correlated strongly with circulating CD8+ T-cell counts. Clonality rose at ibrutinib response, remained stable during sustained remission, and dropped back toward baseline at progression. Sampling times were not matched between patients in sustained remission and patients whose disease was progressing, and lymph node repertoires were not examined. Public clonotypes were rare and either shrank or stayed stable during treatment, and the rise in clonality at ibrutinib response reflected expansion of private clonotypes.

The cysteine opens and the phenylalanine closes a CDR3 of 13 amino acids. The only DNA kept is the CDR3, 39 bases in frame from the first base. Cut back by 4 bases and 6 bases, the V and J ends lie 9 bases apart. CDR1 SEHNR and CDR2 FQNEAQ were looked up in the germline V gene (reference sequence). On this clone: Its binding antigen is unknown. Base qualities are not recorded, but no much larger clone differs from it by a single base.

The goal of deep resolution MiSeq sequencing was a depth between 1 in 1 million and 1 in 200,000 T cells, and coverage averaged 10x per clonotype. The immunoSEQ hsTCRB Kit was used to generate TCR beta libraries. The authors' analysis ran thus. Data were analyzed with ImmunoSEQ Data Assistant and ImmunoSEQ Analyzer, with V, D and J genes assigned per IMGT definitions. Clonality, which ranges from 0 to 1, was calculated by subtracting the normalized Shannon entropy of productive rearrangement frequencies from one. Public clonotype analysis was restricted to overrepresented clonotypes comprising at least 0.05% of each patient's repertoire. Roughly 13 repertoires from age-matched healthy donors, obtained from immuneACCESS, served as clonality controls. This immuneACCESS table, as held by TCRdb, lists in-frame sequences with V and J called but not all clones. Of the missing ones, under half trace to an unresolved V gene in checked studies; the others have no known cause. V, J and clone size derive from that table, while D and trimming were established from the DNA sequence. For this sample the table gives 250,000 to 350,000 clones, of which 60% to 80% were detected only once. Approximately 5.6% of the sample rests with the top ten.

In the paper's terms, the time point label means: progressive disease on ibrutinib. For TCR beta library preparation, 1.5 to 2 micrograms of genomic DNA were extracted from the cryopreserved PBMCs. Longitudinal blood samples from CLL patients receiving ibrutinib monotherapy were subjected to high-throughput TCR beta sequencing. Patients were enrolled in a phase 2 open-label single-center ibrutinib monotherapy trial. The clonotype was recovered from a human donor with chronic lymphocytic leukemia. The V gene is TRBV7-9 and the J gene is TRBJ2-2; the D gene is perhaps TRBD2, from 5 matching bases. The sequences come from PBMCs, collected at disease progression, from a patient treated with ibrutinib. The DNA sequence follows: TGTGCCAGCAGCTGGGAGAGGGCCGGGGAGCTGTTTTTT. This is translated as CASSWERAGELFF. The full variable domain, with segments outside the CDR3 supplied by the reference TRBV7-9 and TRBJ2-2 proteins, appears as DTGVSQNPRHKITKRGQNVTFRCDPISEHNRLYWYRQTLGQGPEFLTYFQNEAQLEKSRLLSDRFSAERPKGSFSTLEIQRTEQGDSAMYLCASSWERAGELFFGEGSRLTVL.